A selection of T cell receptor beta chains follows, all from one sample in a study of memory CD4+ T cells and cytomegalovirus serostatus. Produced via immunoSEQ multiplex PCR; TCRdb's table is partial and in-frame only. The profile shows approximately 40,000 clones, approximately 82% of them singletons. Sequencing was carried out using memory CD4+ T cells from blood. These receptors were collected from an adult in good health and CMV-seronegative. CDR3s include the opening cysteine and the closing phenylalanine or tryptophan. The D gene is left open where the match is weak. Where a row states a size, it is once, few, many or the class of an expanded clone; other rows omit it.

TRBD1 TRBJ2-1 TRBV5-1 . CASSGAGTGRVNEQFF TGCGCCAGCAGCGGCGCCGGGACAGGGCGGGTCAATGAGCAGTTCTTC
. TRBJ2-2 TRBV19 . CASSKSFLGATANTGELFF TGTGCCAGTAGTAAGTCTTTTCTTGGAGCTACAGCGAACACCGGGGAGCTGTTTTTT
TRBD2 TRBJ2-5 TRBV4-2 . CASSRRPGLAGGAVQETQYF TGTGCCAGCAGCCGCCGACCGGGACTAGCGGGGGGGGCCGTTCAAGAGACCCAGTACTTC
. TRBJ1-2 TRBV15 . CATQVGGGLNYGYTF TGTGCCACCCAGGTTGGGGGGGGACTGAACTATGGCTACACCTTC
. TRBJ1-2 TRBV5-5 . CASSPTGSNYGYTF TGTGCCAGCAGCCCCACAGGGTCCAACTATGGCTACACCTTC
. TRBJ2-5 TRBV6-5 . CASSRTAKETQYF TGTGCCAGCAGTCGGACGGCCAAAGAGACCCAGTACTTC
TRBD1 TRBJ2-1 TRBV12-5 . CASGLPLKGQGYNEQFF TGTGCTAGTGGTTTGCCACTTAAGGGACAGGGGTACAATGAGCAGTTCTTC
TRBD1 TRBJ2-5 TRBV20-1 few CSARTGETQYF TGCAGTGCTCGGACAGGGGAGACCCAGTACTTC
TRBD2 TRBJ2-5 TRBV9 . CASSPPTSGGSNSAETQYF TGTGCCAGCAGCCCACCGACTAGCGGGGGTTCCAATTCCGCCGAGACCCAGTACTTC
. TRBJ2-3 TRBV6-5 . CASSYGSSTDTQYF TGTGCCAGCAGTTATGGGTCCTCCACAGATACGCAGTATTTT
. TRBJ2-3 TRBV21-1 . CASSNTDTQYF TGTGCCAGCAGCAACACAGATACGCAGTATTTT
TRBD2 TRBJ2-5 TRBV7-7 . CASSQTSGAVGETQYF TGTGCCAGCAGCCAGACTAGCGGGGCCGTGGGGGAGACCCAGTACTTC
. TRBJ2-6 TRBV18 . CASSPLIGDGANVLTF TGTGCCAGCTCACCACTTATCGGGGACGGGGCCAACGTCCTGACTTTC
TRBD2 TRBJ2-5 TRBV5-1 once CASSALAGGETQYF TGCGCCAGCAGCGCATTAGCGGGGGGGGAGACCCAGTACTTC
. TRBJ2-2 TRBV25-1 . CASQTPGRGFTGELFF TGTGCCAGTCAAACCCCAGGCAGGGGATTCACCGGGGAGCTGTTTTTT